A single sample is the source of the 20 T cell receptor beta chains below, sequenced in a study of molecular identifiers for immune sequencing clone quantification. TCRdb ran MiXCR on the PCR reads and lists one entry per CDR3 protein. The sample includes about half a million distinct CDR3 sequences, over 20% of them seen just once. Material for sequencing was naive CD8+ T cells from blood, with Jurkat cell RNA spiked in. Subset here: FACS-sorted CD8+CD4-CCR7+CD45RA+ naive T cells. The receptors here all came from a human donor in good health. Some libraries in this study had Jurkat cell RNA spiked in.

This clonotype appeared a few times. This chain joins TRBV19 and TRBJ1-1; D is undetermined. Germline values: CDR1 LNHDA, CDR2 SQIVND (reference sequence). This CDR3 is built from 14 residues. V lost 3 bases and J lost 2, with 10 bases in between. The CDR3 DNA follows: TGTGCCAGTAGTATCATTTCGGCCAACACTGAAGCTTTCTTT. Translating gives CASSIISANTEAFF.

This clonotype was counted only a few times. V gene TRBV13 combines with J gene TRBJ2-7; D is ambiguous. Germline V gives CDR1 PRHDT, CDR2 FYEKMQ (reference sequence). CDR3 size: 12 residues. V was clipped by 2 bases and J by 3 bases, with 5 bases between them. For the CDR3, the DNA is TGTGCCAGCAGCTTAATGGACTACGAGCAGTACTTC. Translating it yields CASSLMDYEQYF.

This clonotype appeared many times. The chain recombines TRBV18 with TRBJ2-3; maybe TRBD2 (6 bases). Trimming shortened V by 4 bases and J by 4 bases, and 18 bases separated the two germline ends. This CDR3 is 16 amino acids long. Per germline, CDR1 KGHSH and CDR2 LQKENI. The CDR3 is CASSRPGLGGADTQYF. CDR3 sequence (DNA): TGTGCCAGCTCACGGCCGGGACTCGGAGGCGCAGATACGCAGTATTTT.

This clonotype was seen many times. The chain employs TRBV12-3 or TRBV12-4 and TRBJ2-5; 10 nucleotides line up with TRBD2. V lost 4 bases to trimming and J lost 2 bases; unmatched junction nucleotides: 4. The CDR3 consists of 15 residues. CDR3 amino acids: CASSSAGGPQETQYF. The CDR3 nucleotides are TGTGCCAGCAGTTCAGCGGGGGGGCCGCAAGAGACCCAGTACTTC.

This clonotype was detected many times. J is TRBJ2-7 and V is TRBV12-3 or TRBV12-4; TRBD1 matches 7 bases. CDR3 length: 14 amino acids. Germline trimming cut 4 bases from V and 2 bases from J; bases unmatched to any gene: 5. DNA of the CDR3: TGTGCCAGCAGTTCACCGGGACAGCCCTACGAGCAGTACTTC. This translates into CASSSPGQPYEQYF.

A word on this clonotype: A read error may produce the germline difference seen at one junction end. The chain couples TRBV5-3 to TRBJ2-7; the D gene is possibly TRBD2 (5 bases). TRBV5-3 falls under the ORF class, with uncertain function. CDR3 length: 13 amino acids. CDR3 region: CASSWVSGGEQYF. Here the CDR3 DNA reads TGTGCCAGCAGCTGGGTGTCGGGCGGGGAGCAGTACTTC.

This clonotype was seen many times. The rearrangement uses TRBV29-1 and TRBJ1-1; D perhaps matches TRBD1 (5 bases). The V gene's germline CDR1 is SQVTM and CDR2 ANQGSEA. V was clipped by 3 bases and J by 4 bases, with 15 bases between them. This CDR3 is 14 amino acids long. The CDR3 loop is CSVDGGEWGTEAFF. Here the CDR3 DNA reads TGCAGCGTTGATGGAGGGGAATGGGGCACTGAAGCTTTCTTT.

In its sample, this clonotype was seen many times. The rearrangement joins TRBV20-1 to TRBJ2-5, with TRBD1 matching 8 bases. This CDR3 contains 15 residues. V was clipped by 3 bases and J by 7 bases; unmatched bases: 13. Germline V lookup: CDR1 DFQATT, CDR2 SNEGSKA (reference sequence). The CDR3 DNA follows: TGCAGTGCTAGCAAGACAGGGGTTGTTAGAGGGACCCAGTACTTC. This translates into CSASKTGVVRGTQYF.

This clonotype was counted only a few times. The CDR3 region is CAWSPIPGQVSYEQYF. In DNA, the CDR3 is TGTGCCTGGAGTCCAATCCCGGGACAGGTCTCCTACGAGCAGTACTTC. The chain employs TRBV30 and TRBJ2-7; 8 bases align to TRBD1. The CDR3 covers 16 residues. Trimming cost V 2 bases and J 0 bases; bases outside gene matches: 9. Germline values: CDR1 GTSNPN, CDR2 SVGIG (reference sequence).

For this clonotype: A read error is possible here, since a much larger clone lies one base away. This sequence joins TRBV14 and TRBJ1-6; 7 bases align to TRBD1. Germline CDR1 and CDR2: SGHDN and FVKESK. V shed 5 bases, J shed 0 bases, and the junction held 13 bases outside the gene matches. This CDR3 comprises 19 residues. DNA of the CDR3: TGTGCCAGCAGCAAAAGCCACGACAGGGTGAGCTCCTATAATTCACCCCTCCACTTT. It specifies CASSKSHDRVSSYNSPLHF. The full variable domain, completed using reference TRBV14 and TRBJ1-6, is EAGVTQFPSHSVIEKGQTVTLRCDPISGHDNLYWYRRVMGKEIKFLLHFVKESKQDESGMPNNRFLAERTGGTYSTLKVQPAELEDSGVYFCASSKSHDRVSSYNSPLHFGNGTRLTVT.

This clonotype was observed a few times. This chain joins TRBV11-2 and TRBJ2-3; TRBD2 might be the D (7 bases). Trimming pared 2 bases from V and 1 base from J, leaving 16 bases between. CDR1 and CDR2 from the germline V gene are SGHAT and FQNNGV. This CDR3 has 17 residues. DNA of the CDR3: TGTGCCAGCAGCTTATTTGAGTGGGGGGGCCGCACAGATACGCAGTATTTT. Translation gives CASSLFEWGGRTDTQYF.

V is TRBV13 and J is TRBJ1-1; D is possibly TRBD1 (6 bases). V lost 1 base, J lost 5 bases, and 14 bases lay in between. The germline gives CDR1 PRHDT, CDR2 FYEKMQ (reference sequence). The CDR3 sequence is 15 residues long. The CDR3: CASSLESGARTEAFF. CDR3 nucleotide sequence: TGTGCCAGCAGCTTAGAATCGGGGGCGCGGACTGAAGCTTTCTTT.

This clonotype was counted ten times or more. The chain links TRBV5-4 to TRBJ2-7; D is unclear. Trimming cost V 4 bases and J 5 bases, with 7 bases left between them. Germline loops: CDR1 SGHNT, CDR2 YYREEE (reference sequence). The CDR3 runs 11 residues. The DNA of the CDR3 is TGTGCCAGCAGCCTTTCCCACGAGCAGTACTTC. This translates into CASSLSHEQYF.

A remark on this clonotype: A read error is possible here, since a much larger clone lies one base away. The chain has TRBV19 and TRBJ1-1, with D possibly being TRBD1 (6 bases). This CDR3 has 14 residues. The germline V gene encodes CDR1 LNHDA and CDR2 SQIVND (reference sequence). The CDR3 sequence: CASSMWTVNAEAFF. The CDR3, as DNA: TGTGCCAGTAGTATGTGGACAGTGAACGCTGAAGCTTTCTTT. Full variable domain (missing parts from reference TRBV19 and TRBJ1-1): DGGITQSPKYLFRKEGQNVTLSCEQNLNHDAMYWYRQDPGQGLRLIYYSQIVNDFQKGDIAEGYSVSREKKESFPLTVTSAQKNPTAFYLCASSMWTVNAEAFFGQGTRLTVV.

This clonotype appeared a few times. The chain uses TRBV19 and TRBJ2-5; the D is unclear. The length of the CDR3 is 15 residues. V was cut by 4 bases and J by 5 bases, with 17 bases left in between. The germline CDR1 and CDR2 sequences are LNHDA and SQIVND (reference sequence). The CDR3 here is CASSTQTDPQETQYF. The CDR3 DNA reads as TGTGCCAGTAGTACCCAGACTGACCCACAGGAGACCCAGTACTTC.

This clonotype showed up just a few times. The chain couples TRBV27 to TRBJ2-1, with 12 bases fitting TRBD1. The CDR3 consists of 13 residues. Germline CDR1 is MNHEY and CDR2 is SMNVEV (reference sequence). V shed 8 bases, J shed 8 bases, and the junction held 4 bases outside the gene matches. The CDR3 region has the DNA TGTGCCAGCGTGGGACAGGGGGCCGATGAGCAGTTCTTC. Its protein product is CASVGQGADEQFF.

This chain joins TRBV19 and TRBJ2-3; 11 positions match TRBD2. V lost 3 bases and J lost 4; bases outside the gene matches: 9. The germline gives CDR1 LNHDA, CDR2 SQIVND (reference sequence). The CDR3 contains 17 residues. Here the CDR3 DNA reads TGTGCCAGTAGTATCCTACTACTAGCGGGAGATCCAGATACGCAGTATTTT. This translates into CASSILLLAGDPDTQYF.

There are many counts of this clonotype. The V and J genes are TRBV13 and TRBJ2-3; D call uncertain. V gave up 1 base and J gave up 4 bases, with 6 bases separating them. There are 13 residues in the CDR3. The V gene's germline CDR1 is PRHDT and CDR2 FYEKMQ (reference sequence). The CDR3, as DNA: TGTGCCAGCAGCTTAGCCGTTCCAGATACGCAGTATTTT. Translation gives CASSLAVPDTQYF.

This clonotype appeared many times. The chain recombines TRBV19 with TRBJ2-3; 10 nucleotides agree with TRBD2. Trimming removed 9 bases from V and 6 bases from J; junction bases left unmatched: 15. The CDR3 covers 16 residues. CDR1 is LNHDA, CDR2 SQIVND, per germline (reference sequence). The CDR3 is CARNKRAGGPTDTQYF. CDR3 DNA sequence: TGTGCCAGAAATAAGAGAGCGGGAGGGCCAACGGATACGCAGTATTTT.

J is TRBJ2-7 and V is TRBV4-2; 7 nucleotides agree with TRBD1. Germline CDR1 reads LGHNA; CDR2 reads YNFKEQ. The junction had 16 bases not matched to a gene; V was cut back by 1 base and J by 4 bases. The CDR3 consists of 18 residues. The CDR3 protein is CASSQAPETGWLTYEQYF. In DNA form, the CDR3 reads TGTGCCAGCAGCCAAGCACCCGAGACAGGGTGGCTGACTTACGAGCAGTACTTC.